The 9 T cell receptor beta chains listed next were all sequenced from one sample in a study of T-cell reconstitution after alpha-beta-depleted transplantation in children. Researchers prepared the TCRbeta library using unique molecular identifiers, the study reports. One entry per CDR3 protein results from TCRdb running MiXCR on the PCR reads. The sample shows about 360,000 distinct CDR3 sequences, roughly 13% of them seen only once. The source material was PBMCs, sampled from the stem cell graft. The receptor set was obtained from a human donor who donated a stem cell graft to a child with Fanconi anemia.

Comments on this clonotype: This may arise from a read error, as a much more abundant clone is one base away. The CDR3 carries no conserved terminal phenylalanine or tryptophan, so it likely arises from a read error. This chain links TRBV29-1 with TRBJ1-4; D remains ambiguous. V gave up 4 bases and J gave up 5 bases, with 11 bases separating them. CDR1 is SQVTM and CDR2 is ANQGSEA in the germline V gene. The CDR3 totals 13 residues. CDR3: CSVVEPSNEKLFV. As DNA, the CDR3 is TGCAGCGTTGTGGAGCCTTCCAATGAAAAACTGTTTGTT.

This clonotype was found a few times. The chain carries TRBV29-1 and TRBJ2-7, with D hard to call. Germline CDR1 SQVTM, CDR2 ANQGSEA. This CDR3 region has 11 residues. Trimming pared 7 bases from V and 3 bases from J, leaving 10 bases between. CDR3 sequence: CSGSWGYEQYF. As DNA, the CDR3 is TGCAGCGGGTCTTGGGGCTACGAGCAGTACTTC.

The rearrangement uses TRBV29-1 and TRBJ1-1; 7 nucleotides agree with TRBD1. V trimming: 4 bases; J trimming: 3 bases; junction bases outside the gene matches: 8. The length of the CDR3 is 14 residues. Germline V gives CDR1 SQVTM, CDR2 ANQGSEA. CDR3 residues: CSVAGGGADTEAFF. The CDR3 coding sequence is TGCAGCGTTGCTGGAGGGGGCGCGGACACTGAAGCTTTCTTT.

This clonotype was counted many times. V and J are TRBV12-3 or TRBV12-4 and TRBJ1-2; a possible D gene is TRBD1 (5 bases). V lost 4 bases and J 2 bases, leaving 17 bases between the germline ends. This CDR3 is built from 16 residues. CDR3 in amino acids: CASSSSNHRTNYGYTF. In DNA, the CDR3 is TGTGCCAGCAGTTCTAGTAACCACAGGACAAACTATGGCTACACCTTC.

The CDR3 protein is CASSRDSNTDTQYF. The DNA for the CDR3 is TGTGCCAGCAGCCGGGACAGCAACACAGATACGCAGTATTTT. This rearrangement joins TRBV5-4 to TRBJ2-3, with 7 bases aligning to TRBD1. Trimming took 4 bases from V and 2 from J; bases not matched to a gene: 4. This CDR3 spans 14 amino acids. Germline CDR1 is SGHNT and CDR2 is YYREEE (reference sequence).

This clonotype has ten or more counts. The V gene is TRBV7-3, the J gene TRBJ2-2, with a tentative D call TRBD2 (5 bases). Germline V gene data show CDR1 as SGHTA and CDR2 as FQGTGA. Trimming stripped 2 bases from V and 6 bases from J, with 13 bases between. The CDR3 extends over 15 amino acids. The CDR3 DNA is TGTGCCAGCAGCTTAGTTTTACTCGGGGCCGGGGAGCTGTTTTTT. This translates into CASSLVLLGAGELFF.

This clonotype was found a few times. CDR3 bases: TGCGCCAGCCGGGAGCATACGAACACCGGGGAGCTGTTTTTT. This codes for CASREHTNTGELFF. The chain combines TRBV5-1 with TRBJ2-2, with D possibly TRBD2 on 6 matching bases. V was shortened by 7 bases and J by 0 bases, with 10 bases between the two germline ends. Germline values: CDR1 SGHRS, CDR2 YFSETQ. CDR3 size: 14 residues.

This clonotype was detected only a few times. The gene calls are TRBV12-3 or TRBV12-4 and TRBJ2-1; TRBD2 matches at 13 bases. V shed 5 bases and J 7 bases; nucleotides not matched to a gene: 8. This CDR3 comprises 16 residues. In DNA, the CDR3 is TGTGCCAGCAGTAGCTCGACTAGCGGGGGGTGGAATGAGCAGTTCTTC. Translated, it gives CASSSSTSGGWNEQFF.

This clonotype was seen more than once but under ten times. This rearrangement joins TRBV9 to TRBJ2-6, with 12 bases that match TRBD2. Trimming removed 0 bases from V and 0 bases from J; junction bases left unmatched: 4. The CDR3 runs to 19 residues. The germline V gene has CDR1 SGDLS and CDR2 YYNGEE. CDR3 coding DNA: TGTGCCAGCAGCGTAGGCCTAGCGGGGGGGGGCTCTGGGGCCAACGTCCTGACTTTC. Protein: CASSVGLAGGGSGANVLTF.